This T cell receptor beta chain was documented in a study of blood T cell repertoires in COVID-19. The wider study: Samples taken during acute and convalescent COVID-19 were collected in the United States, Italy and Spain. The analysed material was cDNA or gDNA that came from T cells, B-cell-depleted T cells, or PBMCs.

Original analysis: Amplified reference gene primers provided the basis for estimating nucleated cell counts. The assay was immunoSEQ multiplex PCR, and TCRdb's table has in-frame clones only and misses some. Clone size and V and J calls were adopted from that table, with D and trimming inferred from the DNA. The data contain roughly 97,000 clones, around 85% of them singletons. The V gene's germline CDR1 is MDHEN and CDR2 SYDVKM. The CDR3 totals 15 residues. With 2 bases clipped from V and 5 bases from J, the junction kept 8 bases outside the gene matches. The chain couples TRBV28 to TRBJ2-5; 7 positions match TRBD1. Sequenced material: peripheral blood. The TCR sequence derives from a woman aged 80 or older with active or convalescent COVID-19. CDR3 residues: CASSLVDRVEETQYF. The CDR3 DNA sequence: TGTGCCAGCAGTTTAGTCGACAGGGTTGAGGAGACCCAGTACTTC.